Shown below are 26 T cell receptor beta chains from a single sample sequenced in a study of blood T cell repertoires in COVID-19. Assay used: immunoSEQ multiplex PCR; TCRdb lists only in-frame clones, some missing. The data contain some 29,000 clones, roughly 90% of them singletons. The sequencing input was peripheral blood. The receptors were gathered from a human donor in a cohort sampled during active COVID-19.

This chain uses TRBV19 with TRBJ1-2; D unclear. CDR3 length: 12 residues. Germline V gene sequence: CDR1 LNHDA, CDR2 SQIVND (reference sequence). The V gene lost 4 bases and the J gene lost 6 bases, with 9 bases spanning the gap. The CDR3 nucleotides read TGTGCCAGTAGTAACACACCGCATGGCTACACCTTC. The encoded protein is CASSNTPHGYTF.

The chain carries TRBV7-2 and TRBJ2-3; TRBD2 might be the D (6 bases). V dropped 3 bases and J dropped 1 base, with 8 bases sitting between them. Germline V CDR1 and CDR2: SGHTA, FQGNSA. This CDR3 has 14 amino acids. The DNA for the CDR3 is TGTGCCAGCAGCTTCGCTAGCGGCACAGATACGCAGTATTTT. Translation: CASSFASGTDTQYF. The entire variable domain, with the rest obtained from reference TRBV7-2 and TRBJ2-3, is as follows: GAGVSQSPSNKVTEKGKDVELRCDPISGHTALYWYRQSLGQGLEFLIYFQGNSAPDKSGLPSDRFSAERTGGSVSTLTIQRTQQEDSAVYLCASSFASGTDTQYFGPGTRLTVL.

The J gene is TRBJ2-2, the V gene TRBV6-5, with D possibly being TRBD1 (6 bases). This CDR3 comprises 14 residues. Germline V gives CDR1 MNHEY, CDR2 SVGAGI. Trimming pared 4 bases from V and 6 bases from J, leaving 12 bases between. CDR3 in DNA: TGTGCCAGCAGTTTTCGGACAGACCCCGGGGAGCTGTTTTTT. Protein sequence: CASSFRTDPGELFF.

This rearrangement joins TRBV5-1 to TRBJ2-7, with D tentatively TRBD2 (6 bases). Germline values: CDR1 SGHRS, CDR2 YFSETQ. V was shortened by 7 bases and J by 0 bases, with 8 bases between the two germline ends. The CDR3 extends over 12 amino acids. The CDR3 sequence is CASRGSSYEQYF. CDR3 coding DNA: TGCGCCAGCCGGGGGAGCTCCTACGAGCAGTACTTC. Full variable domain (outside the CDR3, taken from reference TRBV5-1 and TRBJ2-7): KAGVTQTPRYLIKTRGQQVTLSCSPISGHRSVSWYQQTPGQGLQFLFEYFSETQRNKGNFPGRFSGRQFSNSRSEMNVSTLELGDSALYLCASRGSSYEQYFGPGTRLTVT.

Here the CDR3 DNA reads TGTGCCAGCAGTCCAGGGGGCCACGAGCAGTACTTC. Protein product: CASSPGGHEQYF. J is TRBJ2-7 and V is TRBV12-3 or TRBV12-4, with TRBD1 identical over 8 bases. This CDR3 spans 12 amino acids. V was clipped by 5 bases and J by 5 bases; unmatched bases: 2.

The chain recombines TRBV7-3 with TRBJ1-6; D is perhaps TRBD1 (6 bases). Germline-derived CDR1 and CDR2 are SGHTA and FQGTGA. The CDR3 consists of 14 residues. Trimming pared 2 bases from V and 7 bases from J, leaving 9 bases between. The chain's CDR3 is CASSLQGKNSPLHF. CDR3 nucleotide sequence: TGTGCCAGCAGCTTACAGGGGAAAAATTCACCCCTCCACTTT.

The rearrangement uses TRBV6-2 or TRBV6-3 and TRBJ1-2; D uncertain. Trimming removed 0 bases from V and 1 base from J, with 3 bases in between. CDR1 is MNHEY, CDR2 SVGEGT, per germline. This CDR3 comprises 13 residues. As DNA, the CDR3 is TGTGCCAGCAGTTACTCCGGTAACTATGGCTACACCTTC. This encodes CASSYSGNYGYTF.

The V and J genes are TRBV27 and TRBJ1-2; D is uncertain. Trimming left V 4 bases short and J 0 bases short, with 12 bases between. This CDR3 comprises 15 residues. The germline V gene encodes CDR1 MNHEY and CDR2 SMNVEV (reference sequence). This CDR3 is CASSSGVQANYGYTF. The CDR3 DNA reads as TGTGCCAGCAGTTCCGGGGTACAAGCTAACTATGGCTACACCTTC.

The chain is built from TRBV9 and TRBJ1-6; weak D call: TRBD1 (5 bases). The V gene's germline CDR1 is SGDLS and CDR2 YYNGEE. With 0 bases removed from V and 8 bases from J, the gap between germline ends came to 18 bases. The CDR3 is 17 amino acids. The CDR3 DNA reads TGTGCCAGCAGCGTAGGGGAAGGAACGTGGGGGGATTCACCCCTCCACTTT. Its protein product is CASSVGEGTWGDSPLHF.

The CDR3 loop is CASSPQETQYF. The CDR3 DNA sequence: TGTGCCAGCAGCCCACAAGAGACCCAGTACTTC. The chain joins TRBV5-5 to TRBJ2-5; D ambiguous. The V end lost 4 bases, the J end lost 2 bases, and 3 bases lay between the germline ends. Looked up from germline, CDR1 is SGHKS and CDR2 is YYEKEE (reference sequence). There are 11 residues in the CDR3.

The CDR3 sequence: CASSVAPDHELYGYTF. In DNA, the CDR3 is TGTGCCAGCAGCGTAGCTCCCGACCACGAACTATATGGCTACACCTTC. The chain combines TRBV9 with TRBJ1-2; D is ambiguous. Between the trimmed V and J ends, which lost 0 bases and 5 bases, there was a span of 17 bases. This CDR3 is built from 16 residues. Germline V gene sequence: CDR1 SGDLS, CDR2 YYNGEE.

The rearrangement links TRBV6-5 to TRBJ2-1; TRBD2 aligns across 9 bases. The CDR3 length is 15 residues. V dropped 0 bases and J dropped 9; count of bases not matched to a gene: 6. CDR1 and CDR2 from the germline V gene are MNHEY and SVGAGI. CDR3 amino acids: CASSYSTSGTGEQFF. The CDR3 region has the DNA TGTGCCAGCAGTTACTCGACTAGCGGAACAGGTGAGCAGTTCTTC.

J is TRBJ1-2 and V is TRBV11-2, with a tentative D call TRBD1 (6 bases). V lost 4 bases and J 1 base, leaving 10 bases between the germline ends. Germline V gene lookup returns CDR1 SGHAT and CDR2 FQNNGV. The CDR3 length is 14 residues. This CDR3 is CASSSGQINYGYTF. As DNA, the CDR3 is TGTGCCAGCAGCTCGGGACAAATTAACTATGGCTACACCTTC.

The V gene is TRBV10-3, the J gene TRBJ2-7; a possible D gene is TRBD2 (7 bases). Trimming removed 1 base at V and 5 bases at J, with 12 bases between. CDR1 is ENHRY and CDR2 is SYGVKD in the germline V gene. There are 14 residues in the CDR3. Here the CDR3 reads CAISEWEGGNEQYF. In DNA, the CDR3 is TGTGCCATCAGTGAGTGGGAGGGGGGGAACGAGCAGTACTTC.

J is TRBJ2-3 and V is TRBV20-1; TRBD2 matches at 8 bases. J lost 3 bases, V lost 3 bases, and 11 bases had no gene match. There are 16 residues in the CDR3. Germline lookup yields CDR1 DFQATT and CDR2 SNEGSKA (reference sequence). The CDR3 region is CSASVPGLAQTDTQYF. The CDR3 DNA follows: TGCAGTGCTAGTGTCCCCGGACTAGCTCAGACAGATACGCAGTATTTT.

The rearrangement uses TRBV5-1 and TRBJ1-1; possibly TRBD1 for D (6 bases). V was pared by 4 bases and J by 4 bases, with 11 bases between. Per the germline V gene, CDR1 is SGHRS and CDR2 is YFSETQ. CDR3 size: 13 residues. CDR3 residues: CASSPTGFTEAFF. CDR3 DNA: TGCGCCAGCAGCCCTACAGGGTTCACTGAAGCTTTCTTT. Based on the CDR3 plus reference TRBV5-1 and TRBJ1-1, the full variable domain is KAGVTQTPRYLIKTRGQQVTLSCSPISGHRSVSWYQQTPGQGLQFLFEYFSETQRNKGNFPGRFSGRQFSNSRSEMNVSTLELGDSALYLCASSPTGFTEAFFGQGTRLTVV.

The chain employs TRBV4-3 and TRBJ1-1; the D is unclear. V was cut by 4 bases and J by 2 bases, with 14 bases left in between. Germline CDR1 is LGHNA and CDR2 is YSLEER. This CDR3 is 15 amino acids long. The CDR3: CASSREERTNTEAFF. The CDR3 DNA reads TGCGCCAGCAGCCGCGAGGAGAGAACCAACACTGAAGCTTTCTTT.

The J gene is TRBJ2-1, the V gene TRBV12-3 or TRBV12-4; 7 nucleotides match TRBD1. Unmatched junction bases numbered 5, after V lost 8 bases and J lost 4 bases. CDR3 length: 13 amino acids. The DNA of the CDR3 is TGTGCCAGCGGGACAGTTTTATACAATGAGCAGTTCTTC. Translation gives CASGTVLYNEQFF.

The rearrangement uses TRBV5-1 and TRBJ2-3, with 10 bases that match TRBD2. This CDR3 has 17 residues. Germline V CDR1 and CDR2: SGHRS, YFSETQ. The J segment lost 5 bases and the V segment lost 0 bases, leaving 9 bases of the junction unmatched. The CDR3: CASSLVVAGGQGDTQYF. DNA for the CDR3: TGCGCCAGCAGCTTGGTGGTAGCGGGGGGCCAGGGAGATACGCAGTATTTT. Drawing the rest from reference TRBV5-1 and TRBJ2-3, the complete variable domain is KAGVTQTPRYLIKTRGQQVTLSCSPISGHRSVSWYQQTPGQGLQFLFEYFSETQRNKGNFPGRFSGRQFSNSRSEMNVSTLELGDSALYLCASSLVVAGGQGDTQYFGPGTRLTVL.

The chain joins TRBV6-6 to TRBJ2-7; a possible D gene is TRBD2 (5 bases). Trimming removed 5 bases at V and 5 bases at J, with 10 bases between. Germline V gene sequence: CDR1 MNHNY, CDR2 SVGAGI (reference sequence). The CDR3 extends over 12 amino acids. The CDR3 coding sequence is TGTGCCAGCAGTAGGACGAGGGACGAGCAGTACTTC. Its protein is CASSRTRDEQYF.

The V call is TRBV7-9, the J call TRBJ2-7; tentatively, D is TRBD1 (5 bases). This CDR3 comprises 15 residues. V lost 5 bases to trimming and J lost 2 bases, with 16 bases between them. The V gene's germline CDR1 is SEHNR and CDR2 FQNEAQ (reference sequence). The CDR3 reads CASSHQGAEAYEQYF. DNA for the CDR3: TGTGCCAGCAGCCACCAAGGGGCAGAAGCCTACGAGCAGTACTTC. Full variable domain (rest looked up from reference TRBV7-9 and TRBJ2-7): DTGVSQNPRHKITKRGQNVTFRCDPISEHNRLYWYRQTLGQGPEFLTYFQNEAQLEKSRLLSDRFSAERPKGSFSTLEIQRTEQGDSAMYLCASSHQGAEAYEQYFGPGTRLTVT.

CDR3 region: CASSRSTGRSYNEQFF. The CDR3 region has the DNA TGTGCCAGCAGCCGCAGCACAGGGCGCTCCTACAATGAGCAGTTCTTC. The V and J genes are TRBV5-4 and TRBJ2-1; the D gene is possibly TRBD1 (6 bases). The CDR3 extends over 16 amino acids. Germline CDR1 SGHNT, CDR2 YYREEE (reference sequence). The V end was cut by 4 bases, the J end by 0 bases, with 14 bases between.

The rearrangement joins TRBV7-2 to TRBJ1-5; TRBD1 might be the D (5 bases). The CDR3 extends over 13 amino acids. Trimming shortened V by 1 base and J by 6 bases, and 7 bases separated the two germline ends. In germline, CDR1 is SGHTA, CDR2 FQGNSA. CDR3 sequence: CASSLGGVQPQHF. In DNA, the CDR3 is TGTGCCAGCAGCTTAGGGGGGGTTCAGCCCCAGCATTTT. The full variable domain, completed using reference TRBV7-2 and TRBJ1-5, is GAGVSQSPSNKVTEKGKDVELRCDPISGHTALYWYRQSLGQGLEFLIYFQGNSAPDKSGLPSDRFSAERTGGSVSTLTIQRTQQEDSAVYLCASSLGGVQPQHFGDGTRLSIL.

The V call is TRBV6-2 or TRBV6-3, the J call TRBJ1-5; D gene uncertain. Germline assignment: CDR1 MNHEY and CDR2 SVGEGT. The CDR3 spans 13 residues. V shed 6 bases and J shed 7 bases, with 13 bases lying between them. The CDR3 spells CASSPTGRQPQHF. CDR3 bases: TGTGCCAGCAGCCCGACGGGTCGACAGCCCCAGCATTTT.

This chain links TRBV4-3 with TRBJ2-2; 8 nucleotides line up with TRBD1. V dropped 1 base and J dropped 7; count of bases not matched to a gene: 5. Germline-derived CDR1 and CDR2 are LGHNA and YSLEER. The CDR3 loop spans 15 amino acids. The CDR3 loop is CASSQAQGGRGELFF. The CDR3 DNA reads as TGCGCCAGCAGCCAAGCACAGGGGGGTCGCGGGGAGCTGTTTTTT.

By share, this clone counts as medium-sized. The chain recombines TRBV5-4 with TRBJ2-7, with 11 positions matching TRBD2. V was pared by 5 bases and J by 2 bases, with 3 bases of the junction left unmatched. The CDR3 spans 14 residues. Germline loops: CDR1 SGHNT, CDR2 YYREEE (reference sequence). Here the CDR3 reads CASSLSGGAYEQYF. CDR3 bases: TGTGCCAGCAGTCTTAGCGGGGGGGCCTACGAGCAGTACTTC.